The 2 T cell receptor beta chains in this list originate from one sample, sequenced in a study of T cell changes during pregnancy in multiple sclerosis. TCRdb's table, derived via immunoSEQ multiplex PCR, lists solely in-frame clones and lacks some. The data show 30,000 to 40,000 clones, 75% to 95% seen once. The input for sequencing was CD4+ T cells from peripheral blood mononuclear cells, taken in the third trimester of pregnancy. These receptors came from a female donor in good health, enrolled as a control in a pregnancy study.

This clone has just one count. The gene calls are TRBV6-1 and TRBJ2-2; 8 nucleotides match TRBD2. Germline V gives CDR1 MNHNS, CDR2 SASEGT. After removal of 8 bases from V and 5 bases from J, the junction contained 10 bases not matched to a gene. The CDR3 has 15 residues. The CDR3 region has the DNA TGTGCCAGCGATGCACGGGGGGGTAGGACCGGGGAGCTGTTTTTT. It translates to CASDARGGRTGELFF.

This clone was seen a handful of times. V is TRBV10-3 and J is TRBJ1-1; D is perhaps TRBD1 (6 bases). Germline V CDR1 and CDR2: ENHRY, SYGVKD. The CDR3 is made up of 13 amino acids. V was clipped by 7 bases and J by 1 base, with 10 bases between them. CDR3 bases: TGTGCCATCACCGGGACAACGAACACTGAAGCTTTCTTT. It encodes CAITGTTNTEAFF.